This T cell receptor beta chain was recorded in a study of blood T cells in healthy people across ages. Study context: With template switching, about one barcoded beta molecule was captured per two T cells.

The V gene lost 3 bases and the J gene lost 4 bases, with 10 bases spanning the gap. Germline V gene lookup returns CDR1 MDHEN and CDR2 SYDVKM. The CDR3 runs 14 residues. Study-level results: Researchers judged that diversity estimates from one million T cells fell short of true values.

Through a sample-barcoded 5' primer and a J-beta primer mix, a second PCR was run for roughly 7 to 11 cycles. TCRdb itself ran the 5' RACE reads through MiXCR, one entry per CDR3 protein. The sample carries some 1.6 million distinct CDR3 sequences, roughly 32% recorded once. Notes on this clonotype: Antigen unknown.

The gene calls are TRBV28 and TRBJ2-1; tentatively, D is TRBD2 (5 bases). Sequences were obtained from blood. The TCR sequence derives from a woman aged 25 to 45 in good health. The CDR3 sequence is CASSLVTMYNEQFF. DNA of the CDR3: TGTGCCAGCAGTTTGGTGACTATGTACAATGAGCAGTTCTTC.